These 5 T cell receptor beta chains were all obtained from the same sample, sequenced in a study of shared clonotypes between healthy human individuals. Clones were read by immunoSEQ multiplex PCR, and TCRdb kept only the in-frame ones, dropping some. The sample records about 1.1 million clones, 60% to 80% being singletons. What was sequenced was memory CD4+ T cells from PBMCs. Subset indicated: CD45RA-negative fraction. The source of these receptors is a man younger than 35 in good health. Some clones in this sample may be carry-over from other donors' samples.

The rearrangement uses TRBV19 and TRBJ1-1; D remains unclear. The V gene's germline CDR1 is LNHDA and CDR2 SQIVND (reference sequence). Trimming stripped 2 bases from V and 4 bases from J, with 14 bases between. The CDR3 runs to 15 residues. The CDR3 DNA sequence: TGTGCCAGTAGTATAACGCCAGCCGGTAGCACTGAAGCTTTCTTT. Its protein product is CASSITPAGSTEAFF.

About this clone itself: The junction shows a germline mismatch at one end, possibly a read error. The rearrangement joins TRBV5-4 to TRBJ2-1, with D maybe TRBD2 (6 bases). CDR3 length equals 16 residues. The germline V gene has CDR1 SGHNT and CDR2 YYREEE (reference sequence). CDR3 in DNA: TGTGCCAGCAGCTTTTTGGGACTCCCCTCCAACAATGAGCAGTTCTTC. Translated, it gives CASSFLGLPSNNEQFF.

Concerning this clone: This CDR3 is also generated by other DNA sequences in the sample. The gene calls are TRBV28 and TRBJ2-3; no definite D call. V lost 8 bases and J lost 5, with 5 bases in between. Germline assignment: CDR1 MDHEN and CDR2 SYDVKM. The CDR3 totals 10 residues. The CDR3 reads CASSRDTQYF. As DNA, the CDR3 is TGTGCCAGCTCCCGAGATACGCAGTATTTT.

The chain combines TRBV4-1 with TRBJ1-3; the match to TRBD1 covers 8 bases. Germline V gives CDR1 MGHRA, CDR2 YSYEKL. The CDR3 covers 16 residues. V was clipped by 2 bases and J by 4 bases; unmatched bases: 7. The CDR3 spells CASSQPGQGRGNTIYF. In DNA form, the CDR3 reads TGCGCCAGCAGCCAACCTGGACAGGGTAGGGGAAACACCATATATTTT.

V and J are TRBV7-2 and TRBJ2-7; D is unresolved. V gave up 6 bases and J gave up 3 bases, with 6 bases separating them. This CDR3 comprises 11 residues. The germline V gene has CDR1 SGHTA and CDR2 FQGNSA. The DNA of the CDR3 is TGTGCCAGCAGGGACGGCTACGAGCAGTACTTC. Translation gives CASRDGYEQYF.